Below, 23 T cell receptor beta chains from the same sample are listed, as sequenced in a study of HIV-infected patients and healthy controls. Approximately 510 ng RNA was reverse transcribed with alpha and beta constant-region primers. Alpha and beta chain libraries were made separately by chain-specific third strand synthesis with multiplexing indices. TCRdb reprocessed the 5' RACE reads with MiXCR, giving one entry per CDR3 protein. The repertoire holds 8,500 to 11,000 distinct CDR3 sequences, with less than 10% as singletons. The repertoire came from unfractionated whole blood and reflected all unsorted peripheral T cells. The specimen was blood. Every receptor here comes from an adult in good health.

A few counts support this clonotype. The chain uses TRBV19 and TRBJ2-1, with TRBD2 matching 14 bases. V lost 3 bases to trimming and J lost 9 bases; unmatched junction nucleotides: 7. CDR1 is LNHDA and CDR2 is SQIVND in the germline V gene (reference sequence). The CDR3 is 16 residues long. CDR3 region: CASSISGTSGGSEQFF. CDR3 DNA sequence: TGTGCCAGTAGTATCTCCGGGACTAGCGGGGGTTCTGAGCAGTTCTTC.

This clonotype was recorded many times. The chain recombines TRBV11-1 with TRBJ1-1; possibly TRBD1 for D (5 bases). Looked up from germline, CDR1 is SGHAT and CDR2 is FQDESV (reference sequence). The CDR3 covers 15 residues. V lost 6 bases to trimming and J lost 1 base, with 15 bases between them. The CDR3 bases are TGTGCCAGCAGGGCTAAAGGGGTGTGGAACACTGAAGCTTTCTTT. Translation gives CASRAKGVWNTEAFF.

This clonotype is deemed medium-sized. The chain uses TRBV20-1 and TRBJ1-1; D gene uncertain. The CDR3 is 13 amino acids. V was clipped by 2 bases and J by 6 bases, with 13 bases between them. Germline V gives CDR1 DFQATT, CDR2 SNEGSKA (reference sequence). The CDR3 reads CSARPTSPAEAFF. The DNA of the CDR3 is TGCAGTGCTAGACCGACTTCCCCCGCTGAAGCTTTCTTT.

This clonotype appeared many times. For the CDR3, the DNA is TGTGCCAGCAGCCCGCCGCTCATGAACACTGAAGCTTTCTTT. Translation: CASSPPLMNTEAFF. The chain combines TRBV7-8 with TRBJ1-1; D remains unclear. The germline CDR1 and CDR2 sequences are SGHVS and FQNEAQ. With 5 bases removed from V and 0 bases from J, the gap between germline ends came to 10 bases. There are 14 residues in the CDR3.

This clonotype was observed many times. The V gene is TRBV7-2, the J gene TRBJ1-3, with a tentative D call TRBD1 (6 bases). The germline V and J ends were trimmed by 2 bases and 3 bases, with 11 bases remaining between them. The CDR3 consists of 15 residues. CDR1 SGHTA and CDR2 FQGNSA come from the germline V gene. DNA of the CDR3: TGTGCCAGCAGCTTAACAGGGTTTTTTGGAAACACCATATATTTT. Translating it yields CASSLTGFFGNTIYF.

This clonotype was seen at least ten times. The chain recombines TRBV6-5 with TRBJ2-3; 8 nucleotides align to TRBD2. V shed 0 bases, J shed 11 bases, and the junction held 4 bases outside the gene matches. Per the germline V gene, CDR1 is MNHEY and CDR2 is SVGAGI. This CDR3 is built from 13 residues. The CDR3 region is CASSYSGRGVQYF. For the CDR3, the DNA is TGTGCCAGCAGTTACTCGGGGCGGGGGGTGCAGTATTTT.

This clonotype showed up many times. The chain couples TRBV6-1 to TRBJ1-5; D is undetermined. The CDR3 consists of 13 residues. V lost 10 bases and J lost 0, with 10 bases in between. Germline V gene sequence: CDR1 MNHNS, CDR2 SASEGT. CDR3 amino acids: CATHFSSNQPQHF. Written as DNA, the CDR3 is TGTGCCACCCACTTTAGTAGCAATCAGCCCCAGCATTTT.

Only a few counts were recorded for this clonotype. The chain employs TRBV11-3 and TRBJ2-1; TRBD2 agrees at 7 bases. The CDR3 length is 14 residues. The germline CDR1 and CDR2 sequences are SGHNT and YENEEA. Trimming took 3 bases from V and 8 from J; bases not matched to a gene: 7. This chain's CDR3 is CASSFGTNRYEQFF. CDR3 in DNA: TGTGCCAGCAGCTTCGGGACTAATCGTTATGAGCAGTTCTTC.

There are a few counts of this clonotype. V is TRBV5-4 and J is TRBJ2-1, with 7 bases that match TRBD1. The germline gives CDR1 SGHNT, CDR2 YYREEE (reference sequence). J gave up 1 base and V 4 bases, and 8 bases lay outside the gene matches. The CDR3 spans 16 residues. The CDR3 bases are TGTGCCAGCAGCACAGGAGACAGGGTATCCTACAATGAGCAGTTCTTC. Translation gives CASSTGDRVSYNEQFF.

This clonotype was detected ten times or more. The chain combines TRBV10-3 with TRBJ2-7; 15 bases are shared with TRBD2. V shed 6 bases, J shed 4 bases, and the junction held 7 bases outside the gene matches. CDR1 is ENHRY, CDR2 SYGVKD, per germline. The CDR3 loop spans 16 amino acids. The CDR3 region has the DNA TGTGCCATCAGAAAGATAGGGACTAGCGGGGGGTACGAGCAGTACTTC. It encodes CAIRKIGTSGGYEQYF.

This clonotype showed up many times. The CDR3 nucleotides read TGTGCCAGCAGCCCCGAAGGTCAGGGCCCCAATCAGCCCCAGCATTTT. The encoded protein is CASSPEGQGPNQPQHF. The J gene is TRBJ1-5, the V gene TRBV4-2; D possibly corresponds to TRBD1 (5 bases). Germline CDR1 LGHNA, CDR2 YNFKEQ. Deletions cut 4 bases from V and 3 bases from J, with 16 bases between. The CDR3 length is 16 residues.

This clonotype has ten or more counts. The J gene is TRBJ1-6, the V gene TRBV5-6; 8 bases align to TRBD1. V trimming: 4 bases; J trimming: 18 bases; junction bases outside the gene matches: 3. The CDR3 contains 10 residues. CDR1 SGHDT and CDR2 YYEEEE come from the germline V gene. CDR3 DNA: TGTGCCAGCAGCCTCGGGACAGGCCACTTT. This sequence encodes CASSLGTGHF.

Many counts were recorded for this clonotype. V usage is TRBV2 and J usage is TRBJ1-5, with D tentatively TRBD1 (5 bases). With 1 base removed from V and 0 bases from J, the gap between germline ends came to 7 bases. CDR3 length equals 15 residues. The V gene's germline CDR1 is SNHLY and CDR2 FYNNEI. The CDR3 sequence is CASSEEGDSNQPQHF. CDR3 sequence (DNA): TGTGCCAGCAGTGAAGAAGGGGATAGCAATCAGCCCCAGCATTTT.

V is TRBV4-2 and J is TRBJ2-1, with 10 bases that match TRBD2. The CDR3 covers 15 residues. Germline V gene sequence: CDR1 LGHNA, CDR2 YNFKEQ. V lost 0 bases, J lost 9 bases, and 5 bases stayed unmatched. This CDR3 reads CASSQESGGAGEQFF. CDR3 DNA sequence: TGTGCCAGCAGCCAAGAGAGCGGGGGGGCCGGTGAGCAGTTCTTC.

This clonotype was seen ten or more times. The chain combines TRBV7-9 with TRBJ1-2; 8 bases match TRBD1. V trimming: 5 bases; J trimming: 4 bases; junction bases outside the gene matches: 15. The CDR3 is 17 amino acids. Looked up from germline, CDR1 is SEHNR and CDR2 is FQNEAQ (reference sequence). CDR3 sequence: CASSPVPGQVEIYGYTF. Here the CDR3 DNA reads TGTGCCAGCAGCCCTGTCCCGGGACAGGTTGAGATCTATGGCTACACCTTC.

By proportion, this clonotype is medium-sized. The chain uses TRBV7-9 and TRBJ1-4; D is unclear. Germline V gene lookup returns CDR1 SEHNR and CDR2 FQNEAQ (reference sequence). V lost 3 bases, J lost 7 bases, and 18 bases lay in between. The CDR3 covers 16 residues. The CDR3 bases are TGTGCCAGCAGCTTCTCCCCCCAGGCTTCCGTTGAAAAACTGTTTTTT. This encodes CASSFSPQASVEKLFF. The whole variable domain, remainder taken from reference TRBV7-9 and TRBJ1-4, is DTGVSQNPRHKITKRGQNVTFRCDPISEHNRLYWYRQTLGQGPEFLTYFQNEAQLEKSRLLSDRFSAERPKGSFSTLEIQRTEQGDSAMYLCASSFSPQASVEKLFFGSGTQLSVL.

There are many counts of this clonotype. J is TRBJ1-2 and V is TRBV6-1, with 9 bases lining up with TRBD1. This CDR3 spans 14 amino acids. The V gene end was trimmed by 5 bases and the J gene end by 5 bases; junction bases not matched to a gene: 6. Germline values: CDR1 MNHNS, CDR2 SASEGT. CDR3 sequence: CASSPQDRGYGYTF. The CDR3 coding sequence is TGTGCCAGCAGTCCCCAGGACAGGGGATATGGCTACACCTTC.

The J gene is TRBJ1-1, the V gene TRBV15, with TRBD1 matching 9 bases. Germline V gives CDR1 LNHNV, CDR2 YYDKDF (reference sequence). V lost 4 bases to trimming and J lost 10 bases; unmatched junction nucleotides: 10. CDR3 length equals 14 residues. CDR3 protein: CATSTDRGWATAFF. CDR3 DNA: TGTGCCACCAGCACAGACAGGGGGTGGGCCACAGCTTTCTTT.

This clonotype is medium-sized within its sample. The chain is built from TRBV12-3 or TRBV12-4 and TRBJ1-1; weak D call: TRBD1 (5 bases). The V end was cut by 5 bases, the J end by 1 base, with 20 bases between. CDR3 size: 17 residues. DNA for the CDR3: TGTGCCAGCAGTCACTTCGGGACCCGGAGTAGGAACACTGAAGCTTTCTTT. Translating gives CASSHFGTRSRNTEAFF.

The chain has TRBV4-2 and TRBJ1-1, with TRBD1 identical over 10 bases. Per germline, CDR1 LGHNA and CDR2 YNFKEQ. The J segment lost 4 bases and the V segment lost 6 bases, leaving 8 bases of the junction unmatched. The CDR3 extends over 15 amino acids. The CDR3 DNA is TGTGCCAGCAGGACGACAGGGGGCGCCGGCACTGAAGCTTTCTTT. It yields the protein CASRTTGGAGTEAFF.

This clonotype is medium-sized within its sample. The chain employs TRBV7-6 and TRBJ1-5; TRBD1 agrees at 8 bases. Germline V lookup: CDR1 SGHVS, CDR2 FNYEAQ. V lost 5 bases and J lost 2; bases outside the gene matches: 5. The CDR3 has 15 residues. The CDR3 region is CASSRGQVGNQPQHF. Here the CDR3 DNA reads TGTGCCAGCAGCCGGGGACAGGTGGGCAATCAGCCCCAGCATTTT.

There are many counts of this clonotype. The V call is TRBV28, the J call TRBJ1-6, with D perhaps TRBD1 (5 bases). Germline V gene sequence: CDR1 MDHEN, CDR2 SYDVKM. V was cut by 2 bases and J by 3 bases, with 11 bases left in between. This CDR3 has 16 amino acids. The DNA of the CDR3 is TGTGCCAGCAGTTTACAGGGAGGGAGCTATAATTCACCCCTCCACTTT. Protein: CASSLQGGSYNSPLHF.

This clonotype ranks as medium-sized (0.01 to 0.1%). The chain is built from TRBV7-2 and TRBJ2-7; either TRBD1 or TRBD2 may fit D (5 bases each). This CDR3 has 16 amino acids. The germline V gene encodes CDR1 SGHTA and CDR2 FQGNSA. V dropped 5 bases and J dropped 4 bases, with 21 bases sitting between them. CDR3 nucleotides: TGTGCCAGCAGCGCCGCTCCGGGACGGCTTAATTACGAGCAGTACTTC. This gives the protein CASSAAPGRLNYEQYF.